This TCR beta chain derives from a study of STAT3 mutations in large granular lymphocyte leukemia. Overall study: Canonical activating STAT3 mutations were detected in roughly half of the longitudinally sequenced T-LGLL patients. More than half of T-LGLL patients received immunosuppressive therapy.

Approximately 40,000 productive templates were obtained per sample on average. Assay: immunoSEQ multiplex PCR; the TCRdb copy retains only in-frame clones and omits some. The sample lists under 35,000 clones, about 74% seen once, with over 25% in the top ten. V lost 1 base, J lost 2 bases, and 9 bases lay in between. CDR1 SEHNR and CDR2 FQNEAQ come from the germline V gene (reference sequence). The CDR3 totals 15 residues. Study-wide results and limits: In about 30% of the 18 patients, new TCR clonotypes emerged after therapy. Every T-cell large granular lymphocyte leukemia patient had at least one immunodominant TCR beta clonotype.

This clone has just one count. Its antigen remains unidentified. V is TRBV7-9 and J is TRBJ2-1; D is unresolved. The source of this sequence is a woman aged 45-60 years with T-cell large granular lymphocyte leukemia. Some clones in this sample may be carry-over from other donors' samples. The specimen sequenced was peripheral blood mononuclear cells. DNA of the CDR3: TGTGCCAGCAGCTTAGAGTCAGGAACCTACAATGAGCAGTTCTTC. It specifies CASSLESGTYNEQFF.